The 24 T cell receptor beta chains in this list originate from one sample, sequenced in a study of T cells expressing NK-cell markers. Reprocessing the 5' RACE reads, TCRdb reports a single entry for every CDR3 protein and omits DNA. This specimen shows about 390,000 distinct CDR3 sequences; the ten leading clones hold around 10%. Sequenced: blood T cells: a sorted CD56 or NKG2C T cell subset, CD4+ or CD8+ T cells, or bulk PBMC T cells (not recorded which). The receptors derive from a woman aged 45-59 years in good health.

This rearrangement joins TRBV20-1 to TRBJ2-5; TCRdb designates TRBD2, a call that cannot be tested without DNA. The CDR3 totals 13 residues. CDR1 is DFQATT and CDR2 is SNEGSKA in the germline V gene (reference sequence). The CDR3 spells CSASPSGRETQYF.

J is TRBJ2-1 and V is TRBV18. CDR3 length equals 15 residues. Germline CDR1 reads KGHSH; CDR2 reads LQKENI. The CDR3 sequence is CASSRPFASYNEQFF.

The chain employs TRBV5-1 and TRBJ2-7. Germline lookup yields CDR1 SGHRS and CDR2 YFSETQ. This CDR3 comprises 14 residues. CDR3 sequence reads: CASTLGGTSYEQYF.

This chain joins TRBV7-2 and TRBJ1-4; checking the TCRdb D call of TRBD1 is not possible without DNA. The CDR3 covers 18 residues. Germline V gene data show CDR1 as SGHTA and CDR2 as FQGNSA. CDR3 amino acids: CASSTERTGGATNEKLFF.

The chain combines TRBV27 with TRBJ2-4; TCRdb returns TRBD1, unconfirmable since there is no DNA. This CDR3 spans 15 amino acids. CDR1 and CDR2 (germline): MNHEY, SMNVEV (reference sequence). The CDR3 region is CASSPMTGAKNIQYF.

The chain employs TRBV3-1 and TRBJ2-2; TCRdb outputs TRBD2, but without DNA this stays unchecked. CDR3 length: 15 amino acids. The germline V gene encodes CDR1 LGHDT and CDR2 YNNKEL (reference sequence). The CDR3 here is CASSQFGGKTGELFF.

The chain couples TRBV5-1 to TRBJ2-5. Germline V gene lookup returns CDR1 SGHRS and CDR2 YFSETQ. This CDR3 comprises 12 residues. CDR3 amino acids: CASSLRYETQYF.

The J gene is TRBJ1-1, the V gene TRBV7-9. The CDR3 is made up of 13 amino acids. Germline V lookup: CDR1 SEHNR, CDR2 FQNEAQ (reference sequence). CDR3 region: CASELQMNTEAFF.

CDR3 region: CASSQVPAGVDTQYF. This chain connects TRBV14 to TRBJ2-3; checking the TCRdb D call of TRBD2 is not possible without DNA. The germline V gene encodes CDR1 SGHDN and CDR2 FVKESK. The CDR3 totals 15 residues.

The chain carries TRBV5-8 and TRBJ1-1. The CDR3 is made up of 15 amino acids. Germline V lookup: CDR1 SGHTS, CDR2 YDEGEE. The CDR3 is CASSYVGLTNTEAFF.

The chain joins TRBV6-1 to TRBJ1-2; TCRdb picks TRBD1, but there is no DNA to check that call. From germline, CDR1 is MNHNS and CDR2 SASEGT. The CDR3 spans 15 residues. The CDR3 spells CASSGQVYPNYGYTF.

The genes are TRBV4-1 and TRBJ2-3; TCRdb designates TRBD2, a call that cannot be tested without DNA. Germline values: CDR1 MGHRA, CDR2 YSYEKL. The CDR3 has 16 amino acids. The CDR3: CASSQEPRLAGGSQYF.

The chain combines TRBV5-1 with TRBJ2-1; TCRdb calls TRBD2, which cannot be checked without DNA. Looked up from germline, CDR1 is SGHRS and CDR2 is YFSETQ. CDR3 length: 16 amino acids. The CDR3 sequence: CASSPQTSGRADEQFF.

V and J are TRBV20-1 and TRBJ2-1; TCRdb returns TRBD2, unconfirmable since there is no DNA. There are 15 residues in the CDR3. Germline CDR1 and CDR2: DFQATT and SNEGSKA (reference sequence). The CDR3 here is CSAWRGAGVYNEQFF.

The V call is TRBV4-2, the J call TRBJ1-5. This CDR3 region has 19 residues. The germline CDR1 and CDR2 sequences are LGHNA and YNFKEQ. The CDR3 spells CASSQEALRPSGSNQPQHF.

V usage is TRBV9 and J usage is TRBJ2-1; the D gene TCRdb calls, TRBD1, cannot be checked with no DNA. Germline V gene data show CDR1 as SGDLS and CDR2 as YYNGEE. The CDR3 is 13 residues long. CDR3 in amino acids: CASSVGGHHEQFF.

CDR3 protein: CAWSVTPSNEQFF. The chain carries TRBV30 and TRBJ2-1; the TRBD1 assignment by TCRdb is unverifiable without DNA. This CDR3 contains 13 residues. Germline V gives CDR1 GTSNPN, CDR2 SVGIG (reference sequence).

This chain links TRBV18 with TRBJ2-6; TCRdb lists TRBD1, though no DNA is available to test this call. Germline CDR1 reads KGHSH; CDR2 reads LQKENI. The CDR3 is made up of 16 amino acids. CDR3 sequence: CASSPRDRAGANVLTF.

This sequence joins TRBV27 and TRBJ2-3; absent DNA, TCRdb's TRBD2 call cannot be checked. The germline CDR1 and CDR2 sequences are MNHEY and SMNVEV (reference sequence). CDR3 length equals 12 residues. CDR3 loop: CASKSGGQTQYF.

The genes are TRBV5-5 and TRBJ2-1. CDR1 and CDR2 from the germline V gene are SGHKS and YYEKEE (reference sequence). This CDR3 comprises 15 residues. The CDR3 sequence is CASSSGTGLYNEQFF. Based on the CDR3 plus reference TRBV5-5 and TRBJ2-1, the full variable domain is DAGVTQSPTHLIKTRGQQVTLRCSPISGHKSVSWYQQVLGQGPQFIFQYYEKEERGRGNFPDRFSARQFPNYSSELNVNALLLGDSALYLCASSSGTGLYNEQFFGPGTRLTVL.

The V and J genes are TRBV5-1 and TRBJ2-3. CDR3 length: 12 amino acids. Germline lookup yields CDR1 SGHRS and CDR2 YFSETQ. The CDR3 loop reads CASSLEQRAQYF.

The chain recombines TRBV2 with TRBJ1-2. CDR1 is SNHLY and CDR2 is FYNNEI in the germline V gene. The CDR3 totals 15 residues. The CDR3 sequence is CASSGFQPAIYGYTF.

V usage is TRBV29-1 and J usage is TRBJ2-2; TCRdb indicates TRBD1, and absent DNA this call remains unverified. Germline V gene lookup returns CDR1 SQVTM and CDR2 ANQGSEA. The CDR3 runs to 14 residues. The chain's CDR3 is CSVRAGINTGELFF.

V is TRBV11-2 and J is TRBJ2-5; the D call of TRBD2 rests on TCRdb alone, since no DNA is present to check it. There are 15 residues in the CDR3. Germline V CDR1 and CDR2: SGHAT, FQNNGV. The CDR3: CASSSHEGGQETQYF.